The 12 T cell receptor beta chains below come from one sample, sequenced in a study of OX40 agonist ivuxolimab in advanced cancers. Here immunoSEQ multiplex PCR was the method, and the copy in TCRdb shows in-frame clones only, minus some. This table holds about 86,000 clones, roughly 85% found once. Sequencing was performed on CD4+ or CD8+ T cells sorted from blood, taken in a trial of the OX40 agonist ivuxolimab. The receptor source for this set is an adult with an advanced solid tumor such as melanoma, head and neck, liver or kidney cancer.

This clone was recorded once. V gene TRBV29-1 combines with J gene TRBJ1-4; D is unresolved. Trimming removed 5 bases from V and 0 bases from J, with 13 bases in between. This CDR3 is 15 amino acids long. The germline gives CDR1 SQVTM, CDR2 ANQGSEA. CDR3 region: CSVSQAATTNEKLFF. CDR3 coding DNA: TGCAGCGTTTCCCAGGCCGCCACAACTAATGAAAAACTGTTTTTT. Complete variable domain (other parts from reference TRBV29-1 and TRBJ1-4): SAVISQKPSRDICQRGTSLTIQCQVDSQVTMMFWYRQQPGQSLTLIATANQGSEATYESGFVIDKFPISRPNLTFSTLTVSNMSPEDSSIYLCSVSQAATTNEKLFFGSGTQLSVL.

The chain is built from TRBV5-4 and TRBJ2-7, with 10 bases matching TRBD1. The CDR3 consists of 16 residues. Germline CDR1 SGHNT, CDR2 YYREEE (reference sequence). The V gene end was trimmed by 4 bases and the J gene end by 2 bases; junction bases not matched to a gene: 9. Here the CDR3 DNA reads TGTGCCAGCAGCCCCCCAGGGGGACAGGGGACCTACGAGCAGTACTTC. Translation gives CASSPPGGQGTYEQYF.

The CDR3 coding sequence is TGTGCCAGCAGTGACAGGGGGTGGCGGGAGGCTTTCAATCAAGAGACCCAGTACTTC. It yields the protein CASSDRGWREAFNQETQYF. This sequence joins TRBV6-1 and TRBJ2-5; D possibly corresponds to TRBD2 (8 bases). CDR3 length: 19 residues. Germline V gene lookup returns CDR1 MNHNS and CDR2 SASEGT. Trimming stripped 3 bases from V and 2 bases from J, with 25 bases between.

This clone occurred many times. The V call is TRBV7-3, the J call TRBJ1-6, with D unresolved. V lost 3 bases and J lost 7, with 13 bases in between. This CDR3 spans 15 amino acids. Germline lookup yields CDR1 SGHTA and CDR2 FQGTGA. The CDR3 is CASSFYPGLNSPLHF. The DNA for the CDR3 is TGTGCCAGCAGCTTCTATCCGGGGTTGAATTCACCCCTCCACTTT.

CDR3 DNA sequence: TGTGCCAGCAGCGTAGCCCCAGTATCGGGCGGGGGAAGCTCTGGAAACACCATATATTTT. Translated: CASSVAPVSGGGSSGNTIYF. The genes are TRBV9 and TRBJ1-3; possible D gene TRBD1, 5 bases. Trimming cost V 0 bases and J 0 bases, with 22 bases left between them. The length of the CDR3 is 20 residues. Per the germline V gene, CDR1 is SGDLS and CDR2 is YYNGEE.

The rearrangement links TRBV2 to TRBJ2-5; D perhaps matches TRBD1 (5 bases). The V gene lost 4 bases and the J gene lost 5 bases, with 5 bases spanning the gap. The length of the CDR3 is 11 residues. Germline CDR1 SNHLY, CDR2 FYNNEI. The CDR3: CASSAGETQYF. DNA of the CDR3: TGTGCCAGCAGTGCAGGGGAGACCCAGTACTTC.

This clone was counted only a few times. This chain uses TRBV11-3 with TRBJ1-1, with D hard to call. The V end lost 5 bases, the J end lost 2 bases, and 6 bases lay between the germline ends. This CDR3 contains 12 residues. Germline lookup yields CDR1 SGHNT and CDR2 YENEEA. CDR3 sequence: CASSLPNTEAFF. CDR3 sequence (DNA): TGTGCCAGCAGCCTCCCTAACACTGAAGCTTTCTTT.

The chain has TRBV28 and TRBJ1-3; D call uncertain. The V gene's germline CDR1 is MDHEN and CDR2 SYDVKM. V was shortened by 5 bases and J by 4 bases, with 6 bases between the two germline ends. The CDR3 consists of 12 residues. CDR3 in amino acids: CASSVVGNTIYF. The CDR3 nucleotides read TGTGCCAGCAGTGTGGTAGGAAACACCATATATTTT.

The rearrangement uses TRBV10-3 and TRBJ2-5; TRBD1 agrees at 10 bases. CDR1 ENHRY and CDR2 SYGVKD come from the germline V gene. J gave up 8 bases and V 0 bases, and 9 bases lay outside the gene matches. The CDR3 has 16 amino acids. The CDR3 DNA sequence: TGTGCCATCAGTGAGTCCCCCGGGACAGGGGAGAGAACCCAGTACTTC. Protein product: CAISESPGTGERTQYF.

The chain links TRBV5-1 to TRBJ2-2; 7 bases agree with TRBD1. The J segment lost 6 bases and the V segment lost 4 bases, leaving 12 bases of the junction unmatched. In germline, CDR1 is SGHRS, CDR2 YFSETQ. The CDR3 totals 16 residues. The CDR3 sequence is CASSLGTAQGAGELFF. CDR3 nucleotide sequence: TGCGCCAGCAGCCTCGGGACAGCCCAAGGGGCCGGGGAGCTGTTTTTT. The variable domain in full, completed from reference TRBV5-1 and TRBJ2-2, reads KAGVTQTPRYLIKTRGQQVTLSCSPISGHRSVSWYQQTPGQGLQFLFEYFSETQRNKGNFPGRFSGRQFSNSRSEMNVSTLELGDSALYLCASSLGTAQGAGELFFGEGSRLTVL.

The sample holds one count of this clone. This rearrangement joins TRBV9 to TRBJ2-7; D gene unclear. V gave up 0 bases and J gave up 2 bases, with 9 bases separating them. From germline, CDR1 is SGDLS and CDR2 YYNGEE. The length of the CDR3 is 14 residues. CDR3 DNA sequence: TGTGCCAGCAGCGTAGGAGAGCTCGCCTACGAGCAGTACTTC. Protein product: CASSVGELAYEQYF. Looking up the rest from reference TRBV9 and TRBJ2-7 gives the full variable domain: DSGVTQTPKHLITATGQRVTLRCSPRSGDLSVYWYQQSLDQGLQFLIQYYNGEERAKGNILERFSAQQFPDLHSELNLSSLELGDSALYFCASSVGELAYEQYFGPGTRLTVT.

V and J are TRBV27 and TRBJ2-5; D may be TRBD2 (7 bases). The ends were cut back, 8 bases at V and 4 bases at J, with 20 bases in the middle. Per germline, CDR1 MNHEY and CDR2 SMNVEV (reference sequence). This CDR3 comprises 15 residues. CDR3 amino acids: CASHPLSGGIETQYF. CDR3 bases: TGTGCCAGCCATCCCCTTTCGGGGGGCATAGAGACCCAGTACTTC.